The 15 T cell receptor beta chains listed next were all sequenced from one sample in a study of PD-L1 blockade in urothelial cancer. As to time point: peripheral blood 6 weeks after treatment start. Data came from immunoSEQ multiplex PCR; TCRdb stores just in-frame clones and leaves some out. The repertoire holds approximately 83,000 clones, with roughly 85% as singletons. Material: PBMCs, obtained around atezolizumab (anti-PD-L1) treatment. These receptors originate from a man in his sixties or seventies with urothelial cancer.

The chain links TRBV10-3 to TRBJ1-2; 7 positions agree with TRBD1. V gave up 4 bases and J gave up 2 bases; unmatched junction bases: 7. The germline CDR1 and CDR2 sequences are ENHRY and SYGVKD. The CDR3 is 15 residues long. The CDR3 sequence is CAISGTGEGNYGYTF. The CDR3 DNA sequence: TGTGCCATCAGTGGTACAGGGGAAGGGAACTATGGCTACACCTTC.

The chain joins TRBV28 to TRBJ1-2, with 9 bases that match TRBD1. V gave up 10 bases and J gave up 2 bases; unmatched junction bases: 11. Germline CDR1 MDHEN, CDR2 SYDVKM. The CDR3 totals 15 residues. Here the CDR3 reads CATILQGTGNYGYTF. In DNA form, the CDR3 reads TGTGCCACCATATTACAGGGGACAGGGAACTATGGCTACACCTTC.

This clone was seen only a few times. V usage is TRBV5-6 and J usage is TRBJ2-7; 7 bases agree with TRBD2. Germline CDR1 SGHDT, CDR2 YYEEEE. Germline trimming cut 5 bases from V and 3 bases from J; bases unmatched to any gene: 14. The CDR3 runs to 16 residues. The CDR3 DNA sequence: TGTGCCAGCAGTTCTCCCCGGACGGGCGGGGGCTACGAGCAGTACTTC. Protein sequence: CASSSPRTGGGYEQYF.

J is TRBJ1-2 and V is TRBV5-1; D is unresolved. CDR1 SGHRS and CDR2 YFSETQ come from the germline V gene. Between the trimmed V and J ends, which lost 4 bases and 4 bases, there was a span of 17 bases. This CDR3 region has 15 residues. The CDR3, as DNA: TGCGCCAGCAGCACCACCTCTCCCCCTAGCTATGGCTACACCTTC. Translation gives CASSTTSPPSYGYTF.

This clone was picked up many times. The chain recombines TRBV6-1 with TRBJ2-7; 8 bases match TRBD1. This CDR3 is built from 14 residues. Germline V gives CDR1 MNHNS, CDR2 SASEGT. V was pared by 5 bases and J by 4 bases, with 7 bases of the junction left unmatched. The CDR3 loop is CASSPGTGSYEQYF. The CDR3 DNA reads as TGTGCCAGCAGTCCCGGGACAGGCTCATACGAGCAGTACTTC.

The chain recombines TRBV19 with TRBJ1-2; the D gene is possibly TRBD1 (6 bases). Germline V gene sequence: CDR1 LNHDA, CDR2 SQIVND (reference sequence). Trimming left V 7 bases short and J 8 bases short, with 20 bases between. The CDR3 extends over 14 amino acids. CDR3 in DNA: TGTGCCAGTACCCCGAACAGGGTAAAGGGAGGCTACACCTTC. Translated, it gives CASTPNRVKGGYTF.

The J gene is TRBJ2-5, the V gene TRBV9; 13 bases map to TRBD2. Germline assignment: CDR1 SGDLS and CDR2 YYNGEE. V lost 3 bases and J lost 4; bases outside the gene matches: 6. There are 16 residues in the CDR3. The CDR3 is CASSGAGTSGAETQYF. DNA of the CDR3: TGTGCCAGCAGCGGGGCCGGGACTAGCGGGGCAGAGACCCAGTACTTC.

V usage is TRBV15 and J usage is TRBJ2-6; D uncertain. This CDR3 region has 15 residues. The V end lost 0 bases, the J end lost 4 bases, and 7 bases lay between the germline ends. Germline V lookup: CDR1 LNHNV, CDR2 YYDKDF (reference sequence). The CDR3, as DNA: TGTGCCACCAGCAGAGATCGGTCCGGGGCCAACGTCCTGACTTTC. As protein: CATSRDRSGANVLTF.

This chain joins TRBV5-1 and TRBJ2-7; 12 bases match TRBD2. The germline CDR1 and CDR2 sequences are SGHRS and YFSETQ. The CDR3 has 15 residues. After removal of 2 bases from V and 3 bases from J, the junction contained 3 bases not matched to a gene. CDR3 nucleotide sequence: TGCGCCAGCAGCTTAGGACTAGCGGGGTACTACGAGCAGTACTTC. Its translation is CASSLGLAGYYEQYF.

The chain employs TRBV4-3 and TRBJ1-1; 7 bases match TRBD1. J was trimmed by 4 bases and V by 4 bases; bases with no gene match: 9. CDR1 is LGHNA and CDR2 is YSLEER in the germline V gene. The CDR3 consists of 15 residues. The CDR3 reads CASSPHVNRGTEAFF. CDR3 DNA sequence: TGCGCCAGCAGCCCGCACGTAAACAGGGGCACTGAAGCTTTCTTT.

The chain joins TRBV5-8 to TRBJ2-1, with D possibly being TRBD1 (5 bases). CDR1 and CDR2 from the germline V gene are SGHTS and YDEGEE. The CDR3 runs 14 residues. Trimming took off 3 bases at V and 8 bases at J, with 15 bases between the two ends. CDR3 loop: CASSWAGYGYEQFF. The DNA of the CDR3 is TGTGCCAGCAGCTGGGCAGGGTATGGCTATGAGCAGTTCTTC.

The chain employs TRBV6-1 and TRBJ1-5, with D possibly being TRBD1 (5 bases). Germline CDR1 reads MNHNS; CDR2 reads SASEGT. The length of the CDR3 is 15 residues. Trimming left V 5 bases short and J 8 bases short, with 19 bases between. CDR3 sequence: CASSPRWGDFEPQHF. The CDR3 DNA reads TGTGCCAGCAGTCCACGCTGGGGGGATTTTGAGCCCCAGCATTTT.

The V gene is TRBV7-2, the J gene TRBJ2-1, with a possible D match to TRBD2 (6 bases). The CDR3 runs 14 residues. Trimming left V 7 bases short and J 4 bases short, with 14 bases between. Germline loops: CDR1 SGHTA, CDR2 FQGNSA. The CDR3 sequence is CASTYGTGYNEQFF. DNA for the CDR3: TGTGCCAGCACCTACGGGACTGGGTACAATGAGCAGTTCTTC.

J is TRBJ1-2 and V is TRBV9; 9 nucleotides align to TRBD1. The germline V gene encodes CDR1 SGDLS and CDR2 YYNGEE. The CDR3 consists of 15 residues. The trim removed 0 bases at V and 8 bases at J, leaving 8 bases unmatched. This CDR3 reads CASSVATGTGKGYTF. In DNA form, the CDR3 reads TGTGCCAGCAGCGTAGCTACGGGGACAGGGAAAGGCTACACCTTC.

The rearrangement uses TRBV12-5 and TRBJ2-7, with D maybe TRBD1 (6 bases). This CDR3 has 17 amino acids. The germline CDR1 and CDR2 sequences are LGHNT and FRNRAP. The V end was cut by 2 bases, the J end by 6 bases, with 23 bases between. The CDR3 nucleotides read TGTGCTAGTGGTTTGATTTACTTCAGACAGGTAACTGGCGAGCAGTACTTC. Protein: CASGLIYFRQVTGEQYF. The full variable domain, rest sourced from reference TRBV12-5 and TRBJ2-7, is DARVTQTPRHKVTEMGQEVTMRCQPILGHNTVFWYRQTMMQGLELLAYFRNRAPLDDSGMPKDRFSAEMPDATLATLKIQPSEPRDSAVYFCASGLIYFRQVTGEQYFGPGTRLTVT.